This T cell receptor (beta chain) was captured by sequencing in a study of early T cells in non-severe SARS-CoV-2 infection. Study in general: With bulk RNA from unsorted whole blood as input, sequencing yielded unpaired chains.

This clonotype was detected ten times or more. V was clipped by 2 bases and J by 4 bases; unmatched bases: 5. The CDR3 is 16 residues long. Germline V gene sequence: CDR1 WNHNN, CDR2 SYGVQD (reference sequence). The protocol attached unique molecular identifiers to individual cDNA molecules. TCRdb re-called the 5' RACE reads through MiXCR, storing one row per CDR3 protein. The sample holds some 30,000 distinct CDR3 sequences, 9% seen once. The receptor's source is an adult who was a healthcare worker with PCR-confirmed SARS-CoV-2 infection or an uninfected control (not recorded which). This chain uses TRBV10-1 with TRBJ2-3; TRBD2 agrees at 11 bases. Sequenced sample: whole blood. The CDR3 sequence is CASSEVAGGPADTQYF. The CDR3 DNA reads as TGCGCCAGCAGTGAGGTAGCGGGGGGGCCTGCAGATACGCAGTATTTT.